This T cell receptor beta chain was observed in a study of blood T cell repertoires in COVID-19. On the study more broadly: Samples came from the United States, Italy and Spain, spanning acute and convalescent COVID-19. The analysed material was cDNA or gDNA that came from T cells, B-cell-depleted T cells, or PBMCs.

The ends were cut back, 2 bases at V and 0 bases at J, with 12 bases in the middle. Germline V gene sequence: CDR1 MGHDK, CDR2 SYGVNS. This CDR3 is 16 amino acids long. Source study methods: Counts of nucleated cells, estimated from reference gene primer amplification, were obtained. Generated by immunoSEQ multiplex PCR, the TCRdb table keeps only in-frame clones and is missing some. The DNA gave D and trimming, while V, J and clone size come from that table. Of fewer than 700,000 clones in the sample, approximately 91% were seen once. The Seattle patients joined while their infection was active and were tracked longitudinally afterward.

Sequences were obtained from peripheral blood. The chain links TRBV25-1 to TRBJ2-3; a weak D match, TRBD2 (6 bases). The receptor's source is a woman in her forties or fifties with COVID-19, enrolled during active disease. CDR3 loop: CASSEGLANSTDTQYF. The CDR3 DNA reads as TGTGCCAGCAGTGAAGGGCTAGCGAACAGCACAGATACGCAGTATTTT.